Listed below are T cell receptor beta chains from one sample, sequenced in a study of beta chain features in type 1 diabetes. Assay: immunoSEQ multiplex PCR; the TCRdb copy retains only in-frame clones and omits some. The sample holds 200,000 to 250,000 clones; about 9.3% are singletons and the top ten take under 0.035%. Source material: naive CD4+ T cells from blood. The receptors shown here come from a woman between 18 and 29 years old in good health. CDR3s include the opening cysteine and the closing phenylalanine or tryptophan. The D gene is left open where the match is weak. The listing skips clone size in some rows; elsewhere it reads once, few, many or a size class.

V gene	clone size	D gene	J gene	CDR3 DNA	CDR3 protein
TRBV27	few	TRBD1	TRBJ2-1	TGTGCCAGCTGTCGGGACAGAGCCTACAATGAGCAGTTCTTC	CASCRDRAYNEQFF
TRBV7-9	few	TRBD2	TRBJ2-2	TGTGCCAGCAGCCCTAGCGGAAGGAACACCGGGGAGCTGTTTTTT	CASSPSGRNTGELFF
TRBV5-1	few	TRBD1	TRBJ1-2	TGCGCCAGCAGCCTCGGACAGGGCAGCTATGGCTACACCTTC	CASSLGQGSYGYTF
TRBV7-9	-	-	TRBJ1-1	TGTGCCAGCAGCTTAGAGGTGGGAGCAGAAGCTTTCTTT	CASSLEVGAEAFF
TRBV7-2	few	-	TRBJ2-1	TGTGCCAGCAGCTACTCGGGTCACAATGAGCAGTTCTTC	CASSYSGHNEQFF
TRBV19	few	TRBD2	TRBJ2-1	TGTGCCAGTAGTGGACTAGCGGGAGGAGGAAATGAGCAGTTCTTC	CASSGLAGGGNEQFF
TRBV15	-	-	TRBJ2-3	TGTGCCACCAGCAGAGCAACTAGCCCCTTTGGCACAGATACGCAGTATTTT	CATSRATSPFGTDTQYF
TRBV5-4	few	TRBD2	TRBJ2-3	TGTGCCAGCAGCTCGGGGACTAGCGGGAAAACGGATACGCAGTATTTT	CASSSGTSGKTDTQYF
TRBV4-1	few	TRBD1	TRBJ1-4	TGCGCCAGCAGTCAGACAGGGGGCTATGAAAAACTGTTTTTT	CASSQTGGYEKLFF
TRBV5-6	-	TRBD1	TRBJ1-1	TGTGCCAGCAGCTACGGACAGGGGATTCGGAACACTGAAGCTTTCTTT	CASSYGQGIRNTEAFF
TRBV7-9	-	TRBD1	TRBJ1-2	TGTGCCAGCAGCGGGACAGGGGGAGGGCGATTACCTCTCCACTATGGCTACACCTTC	CASSGTGGGRLPLHYGYTF
TRBV4-1	few	-	TRBJ1-6	TGCGCCAGCAGCCAAGATGAAGGCGGTGCGGCCCTCCACTTT	CASSQDEGGAALHF
TRBV18	few	-	TRBJ2-5	TGTGCCAGCTCACCGTGGCTAGAACAAGAGACCCAGTACTTC	CASSPWLEQETQYF
TRBV30	few	TRBD1	TRBJ1-5	TGTGCCTGGAGTGGGGAAACCGGGACAGGGGATAGCAATCAGCCCCAGCATTTT	CAWSGETGTGDSNQPQHF
TRBV7-9	-	TRBD1	TRBJ1-4	TGTGCCAGCAGCCGTACAGGGGAGATTGTAAAACTGTTTTTT	CASSRTGEIVKLFF
TRBV9	-	TRBD1	TRBJ2-7	TGTGCCAGCAGCCATGGACAGGGGGCCTACGAGCAGTACTTC	CASSHGQGAYEQYF
TRBV2	-	-	TRBJ2-6	TGTGCCAGCAGTGGGACGGGGGTCGGGGCCAACGTCCTGACTTTC	CASSGTGVGANVLTF
TRBV9	few	-	TRBJ1-1	TGTGCCAGCAGCGTATTGCCAATTACAGGGAACACTGAAGCTTTCTTT	CASSVLPITGNTEAFF
TRBV4-2	-	-	TRBJ1-1	TGTGCCAGCAGTTCCAGACAGGATCTGGGGATGAACACTGAAGCTTTCTTT	CASSSRQDLGMNTEAFF
TRBV7-2	-	TRBD1	TRBJ2-1	TGTGCCAGCAGCCGAGGACAGGCCGATGAGCAGTTCTTC	CASSRGQADEQFF
TRBV6-5	few	TRBD1	TRBJ2-2	TGTGCCAGCAGTTACTGGACAGGGGGTGTCTCCGGGGAGCTGTTTTTT	CASSYWTGGVSGELFF
TRBV6-1	-	TRBD1	TRBJ1-5	TGTGCCAGCAGTGAAGCAAGGGACAGGATTAGCAATCAGCCCCAGCATTTT	CASSEARDRISNQPQHF
TRBV4-1	-	TRBD1	TRBJ1-2	TGCGCCAGCAGCCACCCGGGGCCCGGGACAGGAGAAACGATTAACTATGGCTACACCTTC	CASSHPGPGTGETINYGYTF
TRBV19	-	-	TRBJ1-2	TGTGCCAGTAGTCTTGACTATGGCTACACCTTC	CASSLDYGYTF
TRBV5-1	-	TRBD2	TRBJ2-1	TGCGCCAGCAGCTCTAGCGGGGGGGCCGTCGGTGAGCAGTTCTTC	CASSSSGGAVGEQFF
TRBV5-1	-	-	TRBJ2-7	TGCGCCAGCAGCTTGGATGGCGGAACCTACGAGCAGTACTTC	CASSLDGGTYEQYF